These 19 T cell receptor beta chains share one sample of origin, sequenced in a study of blood T cells in healthy people across ages. Then a second PCR, running about 7 to 11 cycles, was carried out with a sample-barcoded 5' primer and a J-beta primer mix. TCRdb re-called the 5' RACE reads with MiXCR, one entry per CDR3 protein. The sample consists of 2 million or so distinct CDR3 sequences, 49% of them appearing once. The sequenced sample consisted of blood. The receptors here all came from a woman between 40 and 50 years old in good health.

In this sample, this clonotype turned up a few times. The gene calls are TRBV9 and TRBJ2-3, with 10 bases aligning to TRBD2. Germline assignment: CDR1 SGDLS and CDR2 YYNGEE. This CDR3 contains 16 residues. The V segment lost 2 bases and the J segment 4 bases; nucleotides outside the gene matches: 7. The CDR3 region is CASSVALAGEADTQYF. The CDR3 nucleotides are TGTGCCAGCAGCGTTGCCCTAGCGGGGGAAGCAGATACGCAGTATTTT.

This clonotype has more than one count but fewer than ten. This chain connects TRBV11-2 to TRBJ2-7; D is ambiguous. Germline assignment: CDR1 SGHAT and CDR2 FQNNGV. This CDR3 is 13 amino acids long. Trimming cost V 0 bases and J 11 bases, with 14 bases left between them. As DNA, the CDR3 is TGTGCCAGCAGCTTAGAAGAGTCCTACGCCGAGTACTTC. This gives the protein CASSLEESYAEYF.

The V gene is TRBV20-1, the J gene TRBJ2-1, with TRBD1 matching over 8 bases. After removal of 1 base from V and 5 bases from J, the junction contained 4 bases not matched to a gene. The CDR3 runs to 14 residues. Germline loops: CDR1 DFQATT, CDR2 SNEGSKA (reference sequence). CDR3 sequence (DNA): TGCAGTGCTAGAGGGACAGGGAGCCACAATGAGCAGTTCTTC. Translation gives CSARGTGSHNEQFF.

The rearrangement links TRBV14 to TRBJ1-6; the D is unclear. The CDR3 has 12 residues. V dropped 3 bases and J dropped 9 bases, with 6 bases sitting between them. The germline CDR1 and CDR2 sequences are SGHDN and FVKESK. CDR3 loop: CASSQRGSPLHF. The CDR3 DNA reads as TGTGCCAGCAGCCAGCGAGGTTCACCCCTCCACTTT.

This chain connects TRBV20-1 to TRBJ1-5; tentatively, D is TRBD1 (6 bases). This CDR3 has 14 residues. Trimming stripped 6 bases from V and 3 bases from J, with 15 bases between. From germline, CDR1 is DFQATT and CDR2 SNEGSKA (reference sequence). The CDR3 DNA sequence: TGCAGTGCCCAAACCGGACAGCCCAATCAGCCCCAGCATTTT. Encoded protein: CSAQTGQPNQPQHF.

In the case of this clonotype: This sequence may be a read error, since a much larger clone differs from it by one base. The rearrangement links TRBV29-1 to TRBJ2-4, with 10 bases lining up with TRBD1. The ends lost 7 bases at V and 12 bases at J; junction bases unmatched: 15. This CDR3 is built from 14 residues. Germline CDR1 SQVTM, CDR2 ANQGSEA. DNA for the CDR3: TGCAGCGCAGGAACGGGACAGGGGATGGACACTCAGTACTTC. Its protein product is CSAGTGQGMDTQYF.

The V call is TRBV5-1, the J call TRBJ1-2, with D maybe TRBD1 (5 bases). This CDR3 has 15 amino acids. Germline values: CDR1 SGHRS, CDR2 YFSETQ. With 0 bases removed from V and 8 bases from J, the gap between germline ends came to 17 bases. The CDR3: CASSLVPATVYGYTF. The CDR3 DNA reads TGCGCCAGCAGCTTGGTACCTGCGACAGTATACGGCTACACCTTC.

This clonotype was seen a handful of times. V is TRBV29-1 and J is TRBJ2-3; D gene unclear. CDR1 is SQVTM and CDR2 is ANQGSEA in the germline V gene. The CDR3 loop spans 11 amino acids. DNA for the CDR3: TGCAGTGCTGGCTACACAGATACGCAGTATTTT. Its translation: CSAGYTDTQYF.

This sequence joins TRBV2 and TRBJ2-1, with 7 bases lining up with TRBD1. CDR3 length: 15 residues. Trimming at V came to 5 bases and at J to 8 bases, leaving 12 bases not matched to a gene. In germline, CDR1 is SNHLY, CDR2 FYNNEI. The chain's CDR3 is CASSILGQVYHEQFF. CDR3 nucleotide sequence: TGTGCCAGCAGTATACTCGGACAGGTTTATCATGAGCAGTTCTTC.

The CDR3 bases are TGTGCCAGCAGCCCACAGGGCCGTTATAATTCGAGCTCCTACGAGCAGTACTTC. Translation gives CASSPQGRYNSSSYEQYF. The chain combines TRBV9 with TRBJ2-7; perhaps TRBD1 as D (6 bases). CDR1 and CDR2 (germline): SGDLS, YYNGEE. Trimming left V 4 bases short and J 0 bases short, with 23 bases between. The CDR3 is 18 residues long.

This clonotype has a single count. The rearrangement uses TRBV20-1 and TRBJ2-4; D gene unclear. Trimming stripped 3 bases from V and 4 bases from J, with 7 bases between. The CDR3 covers 12 residues. Germline lookup yields CDR1 DFQATT and CDR2 SNEGSKA (reference sequence). The CDR3 is CSARHQKNIQYF. CDR3 nucleotides: TGCAGTGCTAGGCACCAGAAAAACATTCAGTACTTC.

J is TRBJ2-3 and V is TRBV6-2 or TRBV6-3, with 12 positions matching TRBD1. Germline assignment: CDR1 MNHEY and CDR2 SVGEGT. Losses at the gene ends were 6 bases for V and 5 bases for J; bases not matched to a gene: 6. This CDR3 is 15 amino acids long. The CDR3 nucleotides are TGTGCCAGCAGATGGGACAGGGGGCTGGGAGATACGCAGTATTTT. It translates to CASRWDRGLGDTQYF.

This clonotype occurred once. The CDR3 nucleotides are TGCGCCAGCAGCCCGCACTCGGACAATGAGCAGTACTTC. It yields the protein CASSPHSDNEQYF. The genes are TRBV5-1 and TRBJ2-5; D possibly corresponds to TRBD1 (5 bases). The V end was cut by 4 bases, the J end by 11 bases, with 18 bases between. CDR1 and CDR2 from the germline V gene are SGHRS and YFSETQ. The CDR3 is made up of 13 amino acids.

This clonotype was recorded a few times. V is TRBV7-9 and J is TRBJ2-1; a weak D match, TRBD2 (5 bases). V lost 0 bases, J lost 9 bases, and 12 bases lay in between. CDR1 SEHNR and CDR2 FQNEAQ come from the germline V gene (reference sequence). The CDR3 totals 14 residues. The CDR3 DNA is TGTGCCAGCAGCTTAGCGGCCCCCGAGGGTGAGCAGTTCTTC. Translating it yields CASSLAAPEGEQFF.

At least ten counts were recorded for this clonotype. The junction departs from the called germline gene at one end, perhaps through a read error. The chain couples TRBV5-1 to TRBJ2-7, with D unclear. Germline V CDR1 and CDR2: SGHRS, YFSETQ. CDR3 length: 15 amino acids. The CDR3 DNA reads TGTGCCAGCAGTTTAGGCCAAGTTAGCTCCTACGAGCAGTACTTC. Protein product: CASSLGQVSSYEQYF.

This clonotype was seen a few times. The gene calls are TRBV6-5 and TRBJ2-1; TRBD1 aligns across 7 bases. This CDR3 has 15 residues. CDR1 MNHEY and CDR2 SVGAGI come from the germline V gene. The junction had 11 bases not matched to a gene; V was cut back by 6 bases and J by 6 bases. The CDR3 loop is CASSGKTGQINEQFF. The CDR3 nucleotides read TGTGCCAGCAGCGGAAAGACGGGACAGATCAATGAGCAGTTCTTC.

In its sample, this clonotype was seen a few times. The gene calls are TRBV20-1 and TRBJ2-1, with D possibly matching TRBD2 (6 bases). V lost 3 bases to trimming and J lost 7 bases, with 16 bases between them. The CDR3 length is 14 residues. Germline V lookup: CDR1 DFQATT, CDR2 SNEGSKA (reference sequence). CDR3 nucleotides: TGCAGTGCTAGCGAACGGAGGGGAGGAAATGAGCAGTTCTTC. This sequence encodes CSASERRGGNEQFF.

This clonotype was observed a handful of times. The chain carries TRBV20-1 and TRBJ1-6, with 9 nucleotides matching TRBD1. Germline V gene sequence: CDR1 DFQATT, CDR2 SNEGSKA (reference sequence). The CDR3 has 16 amino acids. Losses at the gene ends were 3 bases for V and 7 bases for J; bases not matched to a gene: 10. This chain's CDR3 is CSARGGGQGKNSPLHF. The CDR3 DNA reads as TGCAGTGCTAGGGGTGGGGGACAGGGTAAGAATTCACCCCTCCACTTT.

This clonotype was picked up many times. CDR3 coding DNA: TGCGCCAGCAGCCAAGAGAAAAACACTCGGTACGAGCAGTACTTC. This sequence encodes CASSQEKNTRYEQYF. The rearrangement joins TRBV4-1 to TRBJ2-7; D gene unclear. V dropped 0 bases and J dropped 4 bases, with 13 bases sitting between them. CDR1 is MGHRA, CDR2 YSYEKL, per germline. This CDR3 region has 15 residues.